The 6 T cell receptor beta chains below come from one sample, sequenced in a study of cytomegalovirus exposure and HLA in healthy donors. PCR employed 60 Vbeta and 13 Jbeta primers. Some clones are missing from TCRdb's copy, which holds only in-frame ones; the method was immunoSEQ multiplex PCR. The sample yields around 110,000 clones, 79% seen once. The sample was PBMCs. All receptors come from a man younger than 45 in good health and CMV-seropositive.

This chain uses TRBV30 with TRBJ1-1; the match to TRBD1 covers 7 bases. Germline V gene data show CDR1 as GTSNPN and CDR2 as SVGIG (reference sequence). There are 15 residues in the CDR3. V gave up 1 base and J gave up 4 bases; unmatched junction bases: 9. The CDR3 loop reads CAWSASSGTATEAFF. The CDR3 DNA reads as TGTGCCTGGAGTGCCTCCTCCGGGACAGCCACTGAAGCTTTCTTT.

The chain links TRBV27 to TRBJ2-3; 9 bases are shared with TRBD1. CDR3 length: 15 residues. Trimming removed 5 bases from V and 1 base from J; junction bases left unmatched: 4. Germline V CDR1 and CDR2: MNHEY, SMNVEV (reference sequence). CDR3 loop: CASSPWTGGTDTQYF. Here the CDR3 DNA reads TGTGCCAGCAGTCCCTGGACAGGGGGCACAGATACGCAGTATTTT.

This rearrangement joins TRBV5-6 to TRBJ1-1, with 11 bases that match TRBD1. Germline trimming cut 4 bases from V and 11 bases from J; bases unmatched to any gene: 7. The CDR3 covers 13 residues. From germline, CDR1 is SGHDT and CDR2 YYEEEE. The CDR3 DNA sequence: TGTGCCAGCAGCATTACCGGGACAGGGGGGGCTTTCTTT. Translation gives CASSITGTGGAFF.

V and J are TRBV20-1 and TRBJ1-2; no clear D. CDR3 length: 11 amino acids. Germline lookup yields CDR1 DFQATT and CDR2 SNEGSKA (reference sequence). With 5 bases removed from V and 5 bases from J, the gap between germline ends came to 9 bases. CDR3 coding DNA: TGCAGTGCTCGTTCGGGGTATGGCTACACCTTC. It translates to CSARSGYGYTF.

A word on this clone: The junction differs from germline at one of its ends, possibly a read error. The rearrangement joins TRBV4-2 to TRBJ2-4, with 7 bases matching TRBD1. CDR3 length: 16 residues. From germline, CDR1 is LGHNA and CDR2 YNFKEQ. Written as DNA, the CDR3 is TGTGCCAGCAGCTTTGAGACAGGGCAAACCAAAAACAGTCAGTACTTC. Translating it yields CASSFETGQTKNSQYF.

The rearrangement uses TRBV19 and TRBJ1-4, with D maybe TRBD1 (6 bases). Between the trimmed V and J ends, which lost 4 bases and 5 bases, there was a span of 17 bases. The CDR3 length is 16 residues. Germline V gene data show CDR1 as LNHDA and CDR2 as SQIVND (reference sequence). CDR3: CASSRGGEGTNEKLFF. CDR3 DNA: TGTGCCAGTAGTAGGGGGGGAGAGGGGACAAATGAAAAACTGTTTTTT. Full variable domain (outside the CDR3, taken from reference TRBV19 and TRBJ1-4): DGGITQSPKYLFRKEGQNVTLSCEQNLNHDAMYWYRQDPGQGLRLIYYSQIVNDFQKGDIAEGYSVSREKKESFPLTVTSAQKNPTAFYLCASSRGGEGTNEKLFFGSGTQLSVL.